This TCR beta chain stems from a study of T cells in Graves' hyperthyroidism and ophthalmopathy. Study-wide results and caveats: Blood also contained most expanded thyroid clonotypes above 0.001.

The CDR3 is made up of 13 amino acids. CDR1 is SGHDN, CDR2 FVKESK, per germline. Trimming pared 3 bases from V and 3 bases from J, leaving 7 bases between. On this clonotype itself: The antigen remains unidentified.

RNA transcripts yielded amplified TCR beta CDR3 regions. The HTBI primer set drove a first-round RT-PCR of the TCR CDR3. TCRdb independently ran MiXCR on the multiplex PCR reads; one entry per CDR3 protein. This table has 130,000 or so distinct CDR3 sequences, less than 25% appearing once. The study excluded patients with uncontrolled infection, other autoimmune disease, pregnancy or lactation. The PBMCs studied were ones that came from about 10 ml fresh peripheral blood. The receptor was isolated from a woman between 50 and 59 years old with Graves' hyperthyroidism that later progressed to Graves' ophthalmopathy. This sequence joins TRBV14 and TRBJ2-3, with D hard to call. Material: blood. CDR3 coding DNA: TGTGCCAGCAGCCATCAAACGACAGATACGCAGTATTTT. Its translation: CASSHQTTDTQYF.